This T cell receptor (beta chain) appears in the sequencing data of a study of regulatory T cells in long-lasting Graves disease. Study at large: Graves' patients, diagnosed recently, had received antithyroid drugs under 3 months. Study observations and caveats: Newly diagnosed patients had higher TCR diversity than persistent Graves' patients did.

This clonotype was observed many times. Its antigen is currently unknown. HTBI primers from iRepertoire and Arm-PCR of CDR3 regions yielded the TCR beta libraries. TCRdb re-called the multiplex PCR reads through MiXCR, storing one row per CDR3 protein. This repertoire shows 530,000 or so distinct CDR3 sequences, around 15% found once; its top ten account for about 11%. Described time point: newly diagnosed GD, antithyroid drugs for less than 3 months. Preparation of the TCR library used RNA extracted from PBMCs. Germline lookup yields CDR1 DFQATT and CDR2 SNEGSKA (reference sequence). The CDR3 consists of 14 residues. J was trimmed by 2 bases and V by 4 bases; bases with no gene match: 8. The sample was also reused in another study, on T cells in Graves' hyperthyroidism and ophthalmopathy.

The chain has TRBV20-1 and TRBJ2-7, with TRBD1 identical over 7 bases. The sample in question was peripheral blood mononuclear cells (PBMCs), obtained at new diagnosis, from a patient treated with antithyroid drugs. The TCR originated in a young man with Graves disease. The CDR3 nucleotides are TGCAGTGCTAAAGGGACAGCCAGAGCCTACGAGCAGTACTTC. Encoded protein: CSAKGTARAYEQYF.